The sequence of this T cell receptor beta chain was determined in a study of OX40 agonist ivuxolimab in advanced cancers. Per germline, CDR1 LNHDA and CDR2 SQIVND (reference sequence). V was shortened by 1 base and J by 5 bases, with 8 bases between the two germline ends. This CDR3 comprises 14 residues. TCRdb's copy holds only in-frame clones and misses some; the assay was immunoSEQ multiplex PCR. This sample has under 50,000 clones; 60% to 85% occur once, and the top ten carry under 15%. Sequencing used CD4+ or CD8+ T cells sorted from blood, obtained in a trial of the OX40 agonist ivuxolimab. This clonotype was obtained from an adult with an advanced solid tumor such as melanoma, head and neck, liver or kidney cancer. V and J are TRBV19 and TRBJ1-4; D is undetermined. CDR3 loop: CASSIGTGNEKLFF. Written as DNA, the CDR3 is TGTGCCAGTAGTATAGGGACGGGGAATGAAAAACTGTTTTTT. The entire variable domain, with the rest obtained from reference TRBV19 and TRBJ1-4, is as follows: DGGITQSPKYLFRKEGQNVTLSCEQNLNHDAMYWYRQDPGQGLRLIYYSQIVNDFQKGDIAEGYSVSREKKESFPLTVTSAQKNPTAFYLCASSIGTGNEKLFFGSGTQLSVL.